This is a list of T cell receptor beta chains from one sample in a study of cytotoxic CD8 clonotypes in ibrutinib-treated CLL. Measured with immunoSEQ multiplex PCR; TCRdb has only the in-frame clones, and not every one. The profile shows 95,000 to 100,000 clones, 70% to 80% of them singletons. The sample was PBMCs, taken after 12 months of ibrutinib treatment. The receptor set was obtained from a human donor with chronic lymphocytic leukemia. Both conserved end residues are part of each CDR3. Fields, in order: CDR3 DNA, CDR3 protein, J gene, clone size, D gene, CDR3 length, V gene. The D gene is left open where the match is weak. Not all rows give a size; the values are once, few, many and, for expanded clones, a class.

DNA: TGTGCCAGCAGCATCGGACAGGGGGGTAATGAAAAACTGTTTTTT
CDR3: CASSIGQGGNEKLFF
J: TRBJ1-4
size: NA
D: TRBD1
length: 15
V: TRBV9

DNA: TGTGCCAGCAGCAAAAGGGACGGAGGCTACGAGCAGTACTTC
CDR3: CASSKRDGGYEQYF
J: TRBJ2-7
size: once
D: NA
length: 14
V: TRBV7-8

DNA: TGTGCCAGCAGCCTGTCCCCGGACACCGGGGAGCTGTTTTTT
CDR3: CASSLSPDTGELFF
J: TRBJ2-2
size: NA
D: NA
length: 14
V: TRBV5-4

DNA: TGTGCCAGCAGGGTCGGACAGGGGAATAATTCACCCCTCCACTTT
CDR3: CASRVGQGNNSPLHF
J: TRBJ1-6
size: NA
D: TRBD1
length: 15
V: TRBV6-6

DNA: TGCAGCGCCTATCAGGACAGGGGCGAGCAGTACTTC
CDR3: CSAYQDRGEQYF
J: TRBJ2-7
size: NA
D: TRBD1
length: 12
V: TRBV29-1

DNA: TGTGCCAGCAGTCCAGGGGATACCTACGAGCAGTACTTC
CDR3: CASSPGDTYEQYF
J: TRBJ2-7
size: NA
D: NA
length: 13
V: TRBV7-6

DNA: TGTGCCAGCAGCTTAGGGGCAGGGGTTATCAATGAGCAGTTCTTC
CDR3: CASSLGAGVINEQFF
J: TRBJ2-1
size: NA
D: NA
length: 15
V: TRBV7-2

DNA: TGCGCCAGCAGCCAAGATGTCAGCCCCAAGATAGACTATGGCTACACCTTC
CDR3: CASSQDVSPKIDYGYTF
J: TRBJ1-2
size: few
D: NA
length: 17
V: TRBV4-1

DNA: TGTGCCAGCACTATTCGAGGGGGAACTGAAGCTTTCTTT
CDR3: CASTIRGGTEAFF
J: TRBJ1-1
size: NA
D: NA
length: 13
V: TRBV25-1

DNA: TGTGCCAGCAGCCCACAGGGTAAGGGCTACGAGCAGTACTTC
CDR3: CASSPQGKGYEQYF
J: TRBJ2-7
size: NA
D: NA
length: 14
V: TRBV7-2

DNA: TGCAGTGCTAGGAACAATGAGCAGTTCTTC
CDR3: CSARNNEQFF
J: TRBJ2-1
size: NA
D: NA
length: 10
V: TRBV20-1

DNA: TGTGCCAGCAGCTTAGACCCTACAGGGGGGGCAAGCGAGCAGTACTTC
CDR3: CASSLDPTGGASEQYF
J: TRBJ2-7
size: few
D: NA
length: 16
V: TRBV7-2

DNA: TGTGCCAGCAGTGATTTATTCTATGGCTACACCTTC
CDR3: CASSDLFYGYTF
J: TRBJ1-2
size: NA
D: NA
length: 12
V: TRBV6-1

DNA: TGTGCCAGCAGCTTAGGGGGACAGGGGAATTCACCCCTCCACTTT
CDR3: CASSLGGQGNSPLHF
J: TRBJ1-6
size: few
D: TRBD1
length: 15
V: TRBV7-8

DNA: TGTGCCAGCCGCGGGACATCGAACACCGGGGAGCTGTTTTTT
CDR3: CASRGTSNTGELFF
J: TRBJ2-2
size: NA
D: NA
length: 14
V: TRBV7-2

DNA: TGTGCCAGTAGTATAGGACCGAGCTCTGGGGCCAACGTCCTGACTTTC
CDR3: CASSIGPSSGANVLTF
J: TRBJ2-6
size: NA
D: NA
length: 16
V: TRBV19

DNA: TGTGCCAGCAAGGATGGGGTTCACGGGGGAAAACTGTTTTTT
CDR3: CASKDGVHGGKLFF
J: TRBJ1-4
size: NA
D: NA
length: 14
V: TRBV7-2

DNA: TGTGCCAGCAGCTCACGTAAGGAAGGGATCGATACGCAGTATTTT
CDR3: CASSSRKEGIDTQYF
J: TRBJ2-3
size: NA
D: NA
length: 15
V: TRBV14

DNA: TGTGCCAGCAGCCCGGACAGGGTCAGCTATGGCTACACCTTC
CDR3: CASSPDRVSYGYTF
J: TRBJ1-2
size: NA
D: TRBD1
length: 14
V: TRBV7-8

DNA: TGTGCCACCAGCCCCGGTAACACTGAAGCTTTCTTT
CDR3: CATSPGNTEAFF
J: TRBJ1-1
size: NA
D: NA
length: 12
V: TRBV9

DNA: TGTGCCAGCAGCTCCACTTCGGACAGGGTTTCTTCACCCCTCCACTTT
CDR3: CASSSTSDRVSSPLHF
J: TRBJ1-6
size: NA
D: TRBD1
length: 16
V: TRBV7-8

DNA: TGTGCCAGCAGCTTGCGGCAGGGCGGCTATGGCTACACCTTC
CDR3: CASSLRQGGYGYTF
J: TRBJ1-2
size: NA
D: NA
length: 14
V: TRBV5-4

DNA: TGTGCCAGCAGCTTCGTCGGGGAGCTGTTTTTT
CDR3: CASSFVGELFF
J: TRBJ2-2
size: NA
D: NA
length: 11
V: TRBV7-2

DNA: TGTGCCAGCAGTTTCGCAGGGAATTCCTATGGCTACACCTTC
CDR3: CASSFAGNSYGYTF
J: TRBJ1-2
size: few
D: NA
length: 14
V: TRBV27

DNA: TGTGCCAGCAGCAGGCCGGGACAGGACTACGAGCAGTACTTC
CDR3: CASSRPGQDYEQYF
J: TRBJ2-7
size: NA
D: TRBD1
length: 14
V: TRBV6-1

DNA: TGTGCCAGCTCACTCGGGAATCAGCCCCAGCATTTT
CDR3: CASSLGNQPQHF
J: TRBJ1-5
size: few
D: NA
length: 12
V: TRBV25-1

DNA: TGTGCCAGCAGTTTACCCCGCCAGGGAGGTGAAAAACTGTTTTTT
CDR3: CASSLPRQGGEKLFF
J: TRBJ1-4
size: NA
D: NA
length: 15
V: TRBV28

DNA: TGCGCCAGCAGCTTGGGACTAGCGGAACCCACAGATACGCAGTATTTT
CDR3: CASSLGLAEPTDTQYF
J: TRBJ2-3
size: NA
D: TRBD2
length: 16
V: TRBV5-1

DNA: TGTGCCAGTAGTCCCGAGCGGGGGGAGACCCAGTACTTC
CDR3: CASSPERGETQYF
J: TRBJ2-5
size: NA
D: TRBD2
length: 13
V: TRBV19

DNA: TGCGCCAGCAGACCACAGGGGCCCGGGGAGCTGTTTTTT
CDR3: CASRPQGPGELFF
J: TRBJ2-2
size: NA
D: TRBD1
length: 13
V: TRBV10-1

DNA: TGTGCCAGCAGCGCGACAGGGAATCAGCCCCAGCATTTT
CDR3: CASSATGNQPQHF
J: TRBJ1-5
size: few
D: TRBD1
length: 13
V: TRBV7-9

DNA: TGTGCCAGCAGCTTGGCAGGGGCCCTGAACACTGAAGCTTTCTTT
CDR3: CASSLAGALNTEAFF
J: TRBJ1-1
size: NA
D: NA
length: 15
V: TRBV5-4

DNA: TGTGCCAGCATGGCTGGGACCGCCTATGGCTACACCTTC
CDR3: CASMAGTAYGYTF
J: TRBJ1-2
size: NA
D: NA
length: 13
V: TRBV6-1

DNA: TGTGCCAGCAGCTTCGGGGGTAGGAGAGGCACAGATACGCAGTATTTT
CDR3: CASSFGGRRGTDTQYF
J: TRBJ2-3
size: NA
D: NA
length: 16
V: TRBV7-3

DNA: TGTGCCAGCAGCTTCAAAGAGGGACTAGCGGGGGGGCATGGAGATACGCAGTATTTT
CDR3: CASSFKEGLAGGHGDTQYF
J: TRBJ2-3
size: NA
D: TRBD2
length: 19
V: TRBV7-2

DNA: TGTGCCAGCTCACTTGGTCAGGGATATGAGCAGTTCTTC
CDR3: CASSLGQGYEQFF
J: TRBJ2-1
size: NA
D: NA
length: 13
V: TRBV18

DNA: TGTGCCAGCAGTCCCGGGGTAGCGGGGGTCGGTGAGCAGTTCTTC
CDR3: CASSPGVAGVGEQFF
J: TRBJ2-1
size: NA
D: TRBD2
length: 15
V: TRBV9

DNA: TGCGCCAGCAGCTACCAGGCAGGGGAGGTCTATGGCTACACCTTC
CDR3: CASSYQAGEVYGYTF
J: TRBJ1-2
size: NA
D: NA
length: 15
V: TRBV5-1

DNA: TGTGCCAGCATAACCGTCGGCGGTTCACCCCTCCACTTT
CDR3: CASITVGGSPLHF
J: TRBJ1-6
size: NA
D: NA
length: 13
V: TRBV6-1

DNA: TGTGCCAGCAGCTTAGACGGGGGGATGAACACCGGGGAGCTGTTTTTT
CDR3: CASSLDGGMNTGELFF
J: TRBJ2-2
size: NA
D: TRBD2
length: 16
V: TRBV7-9

DNA: TGTGCCAGCTCACCCTTAGCGGGGGGGGACAATGAGCAGTTCTTC
CDR3: CASSPLAGGDNEQFF
J: TRBJ2-1
size: NA
D: TRBD2
length: 15
V: TRBV18

DNA: TGTGCCAGCTCACCACAGCACCCGAAGAACACTGAAGCTTTCTTT
CDR3: CASSPQHPKNTEAFF
J: TRBJ1-1
size: NA
D: NA
length: 15
V: TRBV18

DNA: TGTGCCAGCAGCCCGGACAGTATCTCTGGGGCCAACGTCCTGACTTTC
CDR3: CASSPDSISGANVLTF
J: TRBJ2-6
size: once
D: NA
length: 16
V: TRBV5-6

DNA: TGCGCCAGCAGCTTGGGGGCTCTGGGTAGCACAGATACGCAGTATTTT
CDR3: CASSLGALGSTDTQYF
J: TRBJ2-3
size: NA
D: NA
length: 16
V: TRBV5-1

DNA: TGTGCTAGTGGTTCGAAGATGAACACTGAAGCTTTCTTT
CDR3: CASGSKMNTEAFF
J: TRBJ1-1
size: NA
D: NA
length: 13
V: TRBV12-5

DNA: TGCGCCAGCAGCTTGGCCGTGGGCCCCCAAGCCAAAAACATTCAGTACTTC
CDR3: CASSLAVGPQAKNIQYF
J: TRBJ2-4
size: NA
D: NA
length: 17
V: TRBV5-1

DNA: TGTGCCAGCGCGATCCGGGAGACCCAGTACTTC
CDR3: CASAIRETQYF
J: TRBJ2-5
size: few
D: NA
length: 11
V: TRBV6-1